This T cell receptor beta chain was captured by sequencing in a study of vaccination and CD4 T cells after COVID-19. Study-wide points: Counts of SARS-CoV-2-reactive clonotypes had a median that went from approximately 21 to 38, a nonsignificant change.

Cultured CD4+ T cell DNA was sequenced using the Oncomine TCR Beta short-read assay. TCRdb independently ran MiXCR on the PCR reads; one entry per CDR3 protein. Of 15,000 to 20,000 distinct CDR3 sequences listed, around 40% were seen once; the top ten hold over 6.5%. As for this clonotype: The antigen remains unidentified.

Treatment reported: roughly 10-day PBMC culture with coronavirus spike peptide pools or control peptides (ViraFEST assay). ViraFEST grew antigen-specific T cells using peptide pools, then sequenced TCRs. The PCR-positive dates, March through December 2020, came before the US Alpha, Beta and Delta variants. The clonotype was recovered from a human donor who had recovered from COVID-19. This specimen consisted of CD4+ T cells from blood, cultured in vitro, obtained after SARS-CoV-2 vaccination.

CDR3 amino acids: CASSSKGQLYTDTQYF. The CDR3 nucleotides are TGTGCCAGTAGTTCCAAGGGACAGCTTTACACAGATACGCAGTATTTT. This chain joins TRBV19 and TRBJ2-3; 7 nucleotides line up with TRBD1. The CDR3 totals 16 residues. CDR1 LNHDA and CDR2 SQIVND come from the germline V gene (reference sequence). V was pared by 5 bases and J by 2 bases, with 10 bases of the junction left unmatched.